This TCR beta chain comes out of a study of blood T cell repertoires in COVID-19. Study details: Acute and convalescent COVID-19 samples came from the United States, Italy and Spain. From T cells, B-cell-depleted T cells, or PBMCs came the material, which was cDNA or gDNA.

Data came from immunoSEQ multiplex PCR; TCRdb stores just in-frame clones and leaves some out. The profile shows tens of thousands of clones, 80% to 95% of them singletons. Germline V gene lookup returns CDR1 SNHLY and CDR2 FYNNEI. The CDR3 runs 13 residues. V lost 4 bases, J lost 3 bases, and 10 bases lay in between. Sequenced input: peripheral blood. The chain is built from TRBV2 and TRBJ2-7; the D is unclear. This TCR derives from a human donor in a cohort sampled during active COVID-19. The CDR3 DNA sequence: TGTGCCAGCAGTGTTGCAGAAAGCTACGAGCAGTACTTC. It yields the protein CASSVAESYEQYF.